This T cell receptor (beta chain) was captured in a study of blood T cells in healthy people across ages. Study overall: Template switching retrieved approximately one barcoded beta molecule for each two T cells. Findings of the study overall: PBMCs left unsorted prevented a conclusive naive versus antigen-experienced comparison.

The sample, about 9.7 milliliters of peripheral blood, was drawn from each donor. Regarding this clonotype: As yet, its antigen is unknown.

CDR3 length: 12 amino acids. Germline CDR1 and CDR2: MNHEY and SVGAGI. The V gene lost 11 bases and the J gene lost 6 bases, with 11 bases spanning the gap. Using a J-beta primer mix together with a sample-barcoded 5' primer, a second PCR was run for about 6 to 11 cycles. Each single sample gave us at least 3 million CDR3-containing paired-end reads. One entry per CDR3 protein, called by TCRdb with MiXCR from the 5' RACE reads. The sample lists approximately 850,000 distinct CDR3 sequences; more than 40% were seen once. The specimen sequenced was blood. The clonotype comes from a man in his sixties in good health. The chain combines TRBV6-5 with TRBJ1-6, with a tentative D call TRBD1 (6 bases). CDR3 sequence (DNA): TGTGCCTGCGGACAGCGTAATTCACCCCTCCACTTT. Its protein product is CACGQRNSPLHF.